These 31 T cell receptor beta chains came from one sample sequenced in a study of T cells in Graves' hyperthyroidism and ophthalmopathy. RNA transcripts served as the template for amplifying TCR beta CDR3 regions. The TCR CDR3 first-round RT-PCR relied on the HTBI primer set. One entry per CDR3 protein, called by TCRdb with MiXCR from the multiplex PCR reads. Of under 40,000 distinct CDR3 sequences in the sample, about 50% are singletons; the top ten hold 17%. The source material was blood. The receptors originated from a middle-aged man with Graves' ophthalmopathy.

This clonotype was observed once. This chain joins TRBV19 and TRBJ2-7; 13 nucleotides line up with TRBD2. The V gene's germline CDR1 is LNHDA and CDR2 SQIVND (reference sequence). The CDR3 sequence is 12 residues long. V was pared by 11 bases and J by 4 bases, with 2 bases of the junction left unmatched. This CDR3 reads CAATSGRYEQYF. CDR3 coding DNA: TGTGCCGCGACTAGCGGGAGGTACGAGCAGTACTTC.

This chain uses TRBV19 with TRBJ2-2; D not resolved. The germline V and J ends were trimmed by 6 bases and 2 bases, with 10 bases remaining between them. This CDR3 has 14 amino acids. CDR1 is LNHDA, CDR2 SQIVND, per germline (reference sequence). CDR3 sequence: CASSSRHNTGELFF. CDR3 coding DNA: TGTGCCAGTAGCTCGCGACACAACACCGGGGAGCTGTTTTTT.

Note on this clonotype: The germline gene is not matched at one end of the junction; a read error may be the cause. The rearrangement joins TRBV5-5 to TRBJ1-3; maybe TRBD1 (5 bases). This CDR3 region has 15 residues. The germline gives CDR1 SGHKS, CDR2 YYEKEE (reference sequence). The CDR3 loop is CASSLSIGTGITIYF. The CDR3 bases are TGTGCCAGCAGCTTATCGATAGGGACTGGAATCACCATATATTTT.

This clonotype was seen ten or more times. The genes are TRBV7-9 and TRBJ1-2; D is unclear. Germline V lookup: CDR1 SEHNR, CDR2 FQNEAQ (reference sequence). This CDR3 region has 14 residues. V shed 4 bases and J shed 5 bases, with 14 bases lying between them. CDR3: CASSSTAIGYGYTF. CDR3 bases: TGTGCCAGCAGCTCAACAGCAATTGGGTATGGCTACACCTTC.

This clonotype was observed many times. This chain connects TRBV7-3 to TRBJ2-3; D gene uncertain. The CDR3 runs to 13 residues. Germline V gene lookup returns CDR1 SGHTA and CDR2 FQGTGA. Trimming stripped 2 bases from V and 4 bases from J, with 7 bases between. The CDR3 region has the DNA TGTGCCAGCAGCTTATTCAGATCAGATACGCAGTATTTT. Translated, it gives CASSLFRSDTQYF.

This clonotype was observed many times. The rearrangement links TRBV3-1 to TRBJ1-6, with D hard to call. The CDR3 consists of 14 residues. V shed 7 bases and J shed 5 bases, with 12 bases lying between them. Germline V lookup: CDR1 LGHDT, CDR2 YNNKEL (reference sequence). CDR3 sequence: CASTWQNNNSPLHF. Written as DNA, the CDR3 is TGTGCCAGCACCTGGCAGAATAATAATTCACCCCTCCACTTT.

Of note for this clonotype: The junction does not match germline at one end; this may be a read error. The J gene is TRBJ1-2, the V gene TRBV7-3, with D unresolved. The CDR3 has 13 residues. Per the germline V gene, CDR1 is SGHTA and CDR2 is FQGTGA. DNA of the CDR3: TGTGCCAGCAGTTTAACCGGAGGCTATGGCTTCACCTTC. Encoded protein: CASSLTGGYGFTF.

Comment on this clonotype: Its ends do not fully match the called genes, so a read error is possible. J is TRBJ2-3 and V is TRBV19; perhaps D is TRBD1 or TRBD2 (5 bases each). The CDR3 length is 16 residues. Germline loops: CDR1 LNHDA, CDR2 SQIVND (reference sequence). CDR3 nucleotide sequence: TGTGCCAGTAGTCTAAGACCGGGGCTACGCACAGATACGCGGTATTTT. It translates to CASSLRPGLRTDTRYF. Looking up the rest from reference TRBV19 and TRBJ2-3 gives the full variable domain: DGGITQSPKYLFRKEGQNVTLSCEQNLNHDAMYWYRQDPGQGLRLIYYSQIVNDFQKGDIAEGYSVSREKKESFPLTVTSAQKNPTAFYLCASSLRPGLRTDTRYFGPGTRLTVL.

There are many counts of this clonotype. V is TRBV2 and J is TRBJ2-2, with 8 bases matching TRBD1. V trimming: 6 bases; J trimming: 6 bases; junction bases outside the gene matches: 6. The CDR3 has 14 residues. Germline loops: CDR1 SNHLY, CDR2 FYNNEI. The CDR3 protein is CASRKGQASGELFF. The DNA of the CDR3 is TGTGCCAGCAGGAAGGGACAGGCGTCCGGGGAGCTGTTTTTT.

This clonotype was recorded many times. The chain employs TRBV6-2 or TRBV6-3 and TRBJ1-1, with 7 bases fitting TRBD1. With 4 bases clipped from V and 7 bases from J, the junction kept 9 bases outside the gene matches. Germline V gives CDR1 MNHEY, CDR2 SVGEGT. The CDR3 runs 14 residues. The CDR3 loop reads CASSLSRGQGEAFF. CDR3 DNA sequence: TGTGCCAGCAGTTTAAGTAGGGGGCAAGGTGAAGCTTTCTTT.

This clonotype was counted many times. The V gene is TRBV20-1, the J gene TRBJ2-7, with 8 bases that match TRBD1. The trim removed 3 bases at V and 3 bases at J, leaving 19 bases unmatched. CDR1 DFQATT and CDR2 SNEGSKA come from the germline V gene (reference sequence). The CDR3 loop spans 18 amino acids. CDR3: CSAREDRGPRHTLYEQYF. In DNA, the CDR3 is TGCAGTGCTAGGGAAGACAGGGGTCCCCGACACACCCTCTACGAGCAGTACTTC.

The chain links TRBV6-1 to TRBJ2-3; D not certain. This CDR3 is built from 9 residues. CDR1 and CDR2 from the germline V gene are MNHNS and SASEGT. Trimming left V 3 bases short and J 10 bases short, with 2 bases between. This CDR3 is CASSDAQYF. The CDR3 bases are TGTGCCAGCAGTGATGCGCAGTATTTT.

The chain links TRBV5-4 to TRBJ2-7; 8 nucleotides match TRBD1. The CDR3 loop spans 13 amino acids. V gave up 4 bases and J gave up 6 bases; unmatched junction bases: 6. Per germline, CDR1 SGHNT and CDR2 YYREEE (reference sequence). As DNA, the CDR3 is TGTGCCAGCAGCGCCCGGACAGGGCTCGAGCAGTACTTC. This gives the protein CASSARTGLEQYF.

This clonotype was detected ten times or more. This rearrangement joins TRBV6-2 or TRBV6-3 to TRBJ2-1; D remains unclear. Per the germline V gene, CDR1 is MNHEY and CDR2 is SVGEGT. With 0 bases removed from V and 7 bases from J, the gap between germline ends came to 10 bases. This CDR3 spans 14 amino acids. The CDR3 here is CASSYSTFANEQFF. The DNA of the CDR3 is TGTGCCAGCAGTTACTCGACCTTTGCGAATGAGCAGTTCTTC.

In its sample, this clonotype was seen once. The CDR3 loop is CASRSSGQGGNEQFF. As DNA, the CDR3 is TGTGCCAGCAGAAGTTCGGGACAGGGGGGTAATGAGCAGTTCTTC. J is TRBJ2-1 and V is TRBV2; 11 nucleotides agree with TRBD1. V was clipped by 6 bases and J by 7 bases; unmatched bases: 8. From germline, CDR1 is SNHLY and CDR2 FYNNEI. The CDR3 sequence is 15 residues long.

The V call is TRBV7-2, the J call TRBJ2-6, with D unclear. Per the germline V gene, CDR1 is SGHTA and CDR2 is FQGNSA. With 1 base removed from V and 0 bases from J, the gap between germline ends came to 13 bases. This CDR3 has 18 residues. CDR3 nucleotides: TGTGCCAGCAGCTTAGTACCCGGGCTGTGCTCTGGGGCCAACGTCCTGACTTTC. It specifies CASSLVPGLCSGANVLTF.

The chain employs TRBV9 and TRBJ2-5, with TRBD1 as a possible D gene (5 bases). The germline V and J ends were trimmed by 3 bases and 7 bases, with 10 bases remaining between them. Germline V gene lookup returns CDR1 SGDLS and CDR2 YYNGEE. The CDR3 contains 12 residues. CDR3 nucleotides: TGTGCCAGCAGCGGAGGACATTTGACCCAGTACTTC. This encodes CASSGGHLTQYF. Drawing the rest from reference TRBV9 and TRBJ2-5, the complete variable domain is DSGVTQTPKHLITATGQRVTLRCSPRSGDLSVYWYQQSLDQGLQFLIQYYNGEERAKGNILERFSAQQFPDLHSELNLSSLELGDSALYFCASSGGHLTQYFGPGTRLLVL.

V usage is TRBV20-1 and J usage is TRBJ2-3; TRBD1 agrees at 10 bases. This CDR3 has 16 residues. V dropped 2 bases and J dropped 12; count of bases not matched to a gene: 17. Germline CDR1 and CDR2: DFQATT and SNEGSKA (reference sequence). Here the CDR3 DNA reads TGCAGTGCTAGATCTTTGGCGACAGGGGGCCAAGAGACCCAGTATTTT. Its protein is CSARSLATGGQETQYF.

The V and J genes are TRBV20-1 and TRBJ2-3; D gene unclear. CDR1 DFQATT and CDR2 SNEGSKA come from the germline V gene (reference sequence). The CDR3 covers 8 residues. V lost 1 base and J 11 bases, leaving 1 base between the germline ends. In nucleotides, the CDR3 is TGCAGTGCTAGAGGGCAGTATTTT. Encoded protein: CSARGQYF.

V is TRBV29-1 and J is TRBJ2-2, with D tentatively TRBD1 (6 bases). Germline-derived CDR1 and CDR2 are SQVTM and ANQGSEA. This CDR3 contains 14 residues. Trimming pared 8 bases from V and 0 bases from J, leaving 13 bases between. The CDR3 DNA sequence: TGCAGCAGTCGACAGGCGACGAACACCGGGGAGCTGTTTTTT. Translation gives CSSRQATNTGELFF.

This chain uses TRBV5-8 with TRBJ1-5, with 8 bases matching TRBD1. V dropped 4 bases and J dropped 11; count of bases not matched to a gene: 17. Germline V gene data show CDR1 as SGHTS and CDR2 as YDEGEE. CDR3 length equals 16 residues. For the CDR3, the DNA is TGTGCCAGCAGCCTCCGACAGGGGATCTCCGGGGAGACCCAGCATTTT. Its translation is CASSLRQGISGETQHF.

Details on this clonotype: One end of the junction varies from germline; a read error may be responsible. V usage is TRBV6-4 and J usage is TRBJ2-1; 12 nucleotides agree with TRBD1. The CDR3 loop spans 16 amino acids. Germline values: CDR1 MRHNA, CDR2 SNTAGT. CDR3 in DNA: TGTGCCAGCAGTGACTCGGGACAGGGGGCTCCAAATGAGCAGTTCTTT. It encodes CASSDSGQGAPNEQFF.

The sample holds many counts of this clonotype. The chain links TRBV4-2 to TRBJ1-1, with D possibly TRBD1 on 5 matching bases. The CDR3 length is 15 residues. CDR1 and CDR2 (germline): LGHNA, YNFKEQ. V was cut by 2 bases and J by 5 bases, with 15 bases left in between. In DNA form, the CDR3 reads TGTGCCAGCAGCCAAACATGGACAATTCGAACTGAAGCTTTCTTT. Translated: CASSQTWTIRTEAFF.

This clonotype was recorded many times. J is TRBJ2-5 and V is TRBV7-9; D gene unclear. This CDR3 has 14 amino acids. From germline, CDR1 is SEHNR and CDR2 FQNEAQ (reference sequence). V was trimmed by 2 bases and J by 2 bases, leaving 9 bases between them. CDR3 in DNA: TGTGCCAGCAGCTTATTATCTATTCAAGAGACCCAGTACTTC. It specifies CASSLLSIQETQYF.

CDR3 in DNA: TGTGCCACCAGTGACCCCGGGACCGGGGAGCTGTTTTTT. Its translation: CATSDPGTGELFF. V usage is TRBV24-1 and J usage is TRBJ2-2; no clear D. This CDR3 is built from 13 residues. From germline, CDR1 is KGHDR and CDR2 SFDVKD. V was pared by 4 bases and J by 5 bases, with 7 bases between.

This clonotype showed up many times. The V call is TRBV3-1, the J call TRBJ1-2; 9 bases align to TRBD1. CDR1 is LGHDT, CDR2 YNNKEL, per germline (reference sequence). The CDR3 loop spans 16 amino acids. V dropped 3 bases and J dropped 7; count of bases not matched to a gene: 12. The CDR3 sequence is CASSHLSFGTGFGYTF. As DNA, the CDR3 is TGTGCCAGCAGCCACCTATCGTTCGGGACAGGGTTTGGCTACACCTTC.

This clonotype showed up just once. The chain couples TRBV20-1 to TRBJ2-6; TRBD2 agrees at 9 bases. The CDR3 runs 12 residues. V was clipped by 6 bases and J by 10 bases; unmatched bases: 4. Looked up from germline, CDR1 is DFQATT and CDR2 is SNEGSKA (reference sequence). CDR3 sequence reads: CSAVLAGNVLTF. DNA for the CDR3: TGCAGTGCCGTACTAGCGGGTAACGTCCTGACTTTC.

The CDR3: CARLRGSSQETQYF. As DNA, the CDR3 is TGTGCCCGTCTGAGGGGGAGTAGTCAAGAGACCCAGTACTTC. The rearrangement links TRBV30 to TRBJ2-5; possibly TRBD1 for D (6 bases). The CDR3 extends over 14 amino acids. In germline, CDR1 is GTSNPN, CDR2 SVGIG (reference sequence). Trimming left V 8 bases short and J 2 bases short, with 18 bases between.

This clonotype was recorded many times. The CDR3 sequence: CSAKGLAGGTLISNEQFF. The CDR3 region has the DNA TGCAGCGCCAAGGGGCTAGCGGGAGGGACTCTGATAAGCAATGAGCAGTTCTTC. The chain links TRBV29-1 to TRBJ2-1, with 12 bases lining up with TRBD2. V was clipped by 7 bases and J by 6 bases; unmatched bases: 19. The CDR3 extends over 18 amino acids. The germline CDR1 and CDR2 sequences are SQVTM and ANQGSEA.

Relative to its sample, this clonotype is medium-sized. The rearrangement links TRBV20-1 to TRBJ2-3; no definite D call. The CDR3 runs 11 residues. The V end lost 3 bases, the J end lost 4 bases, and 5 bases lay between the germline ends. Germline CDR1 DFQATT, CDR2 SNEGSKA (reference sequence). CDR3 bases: TGCAGTGCTAGGCGAGCAGATACGCAGTATTTT. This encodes CSARRADTQYF.

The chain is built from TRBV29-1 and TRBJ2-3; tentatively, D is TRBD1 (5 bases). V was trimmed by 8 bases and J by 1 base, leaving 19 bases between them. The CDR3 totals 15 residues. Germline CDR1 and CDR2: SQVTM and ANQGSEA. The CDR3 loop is CSSLEQAARTDTQYF. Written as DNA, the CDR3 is TGCAGCAGCTTGGAACAGGCTGCACGCACAGATACGCAGTATTTT.